This T cell receptor (beta chain) appears in the sequencing data of a study of T-cell memory formation after mild COVID-19 (dated by TCRdb to the early 2020s). At the level of the whole study: Most TCR sequence clusters were specific to one of the two donors. The cohort was made up of two young adult volunteers, one female and one male, who were previously healthy. In a couple of donors, T-cell clones that expanded and contracted after mild COVID-19 were followed by sequencing TCRalpha and TCRbeta repertoires longitudinally. General conclusions and limits of the study: Contracting CD4+ clones were found mainly in CM and EM memory subsets, while CD8+ clones were enriched in EMRA. SARS-CoV-2 specificity of the second-wave clones peaking on day 37 was not confirmed. From day 15 to 85, contracting clones showed balanced CD4/CD8 phenotypes, whereas a second wave of clones that expanded from day 15 to 37 leaned towards CD4+. Some responding clones were found in pre-infection memory, which suggests that pre-existing cross-reactive memory T cells took part in the SARS-CoV-2 response. The study included only two mild cases, and larger cohorts that include severe cases with pre-infection samples were judged to be necessary.

PBMCs were isolated by Ficoll-Paque density gradient centrifugation. For this chain, trimming is 4 bases at the V end and 7 bases at the J end, and the number of junction bases without a gene match is 11. Reading from cysteine to phenylalanine, the CDR3 counts 15 amino acids. Solely the CDR3 DNA is kept, with 45 bases framed from the first base. CDR1 and CDR2 were assigned from the germline V gene as SGHDT and YYEEEE. This clonotype was observed at least ten times. No antigen is known for it. No base qualities exist here, and no much larger clone lies one base off it. The data were produced on an Illumina NovaSeq 6000. cDNA libraries for TCRalpha and TCRbeta were prepared by 5'RACE using constant-segment primers, with sample barcodes and unique molecular identifiers added. RNA was extracted from every sample with Trizol reagent. Amplification of the libraries took two PCR steps, and the second step added a second sample barcode plus Illumina TruSeq adapters. Libraries were sequenced on an Illumina NovaSeq with 2 x 150 bp paired-end reads. As for the original processing: Demultiplexing of reads and collapsing into UMI-guided consensus sequences were performed with migec v1.2.7. Using mixcr v2.1.11, UMI consensuses were aligned to TRA and TRB V and J templates and then assembled into clonotypes. A clonotype was counted as expanded or contracted only when both edgeR and NoisET called the clonotype significant, with the noise models trained on biological replicates. edgeR calls used a false discovery rate-adjusted p below 0.01 and a log2 fold-change threshold of 1. As an exploratory analysis of dynamics, max-normalized trajectories of the 1000 most abundant clonotypes were examined by PCA with hierarchical clustering. Separately sequenced CD4+ and CD8+ repertoires were used to assign the CD4 or CD8 phenotype of responding clones. The raw public data were reprocessed by TCRdb itself: fastp quality trimming at Q25, MiXCR clonotype calling, in-frame beta chains only. A single entry per CDR3 protein holds the most common genes and DNA from its merged rows. TCRdb's processing, not the authors', yielded these V and J calls. Here the sample has about 170,000 distinct CDR3 sequences; roughly 13% occur a single time. The ten top clones hold 2.5% to 3.5% of the sample.

Recombination connected TRBV5-6 to TRBJ1-2, with 9 bases aligning to TRBD1. The receptor was isolated from a young man who had mild COVID-19 (a few samples of this study predate the infection). The sample titles of this study are shuffled in the database, so cell type and time point are left out; the donor was told from shared clones. What was sequenced was PBMCs or a T cell subset sorted from them (not recorded which). The CDR3 in this case is CASSLTGTGRFGYTF. Read as DNA, the sequence is TGTGCCAGCAGCCTAACCGGGACAGGGAGGTTTGGCTACACCTTC.